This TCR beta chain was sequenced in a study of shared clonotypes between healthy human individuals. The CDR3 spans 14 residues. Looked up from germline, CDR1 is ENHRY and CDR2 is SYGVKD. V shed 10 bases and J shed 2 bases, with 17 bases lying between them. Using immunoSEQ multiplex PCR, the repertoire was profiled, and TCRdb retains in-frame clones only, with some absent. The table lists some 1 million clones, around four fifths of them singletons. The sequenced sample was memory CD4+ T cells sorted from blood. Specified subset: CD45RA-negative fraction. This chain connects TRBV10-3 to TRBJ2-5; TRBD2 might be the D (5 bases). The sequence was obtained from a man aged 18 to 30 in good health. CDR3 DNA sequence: TGTGCCACAGCGGCAGGAAGGGATCAAGAGACCCAGTACTTC. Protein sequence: CATAAGRDQETQYF.